The present entry profiles one T cell receptor beta chain with its context. Its target antigen remains unknown. Base qualities are missing; no much larger clone stands one base away. Libraries were prepared through the immunoSEQ multiplex PCR assay. The multiplex PCR relied on a mix of 60 forward primers for TCR Vbeta segments and 13 reverse primers for TCR Jbeta segments. Amplification of the CDR3 region of rearranged TCR beta genes was performed with a multiplex PCR assay on genomic DNA. The Illumina HiSeq System was used to sequence the amplified TCR beta libraries as 87-base-pair reads. As for the authors' bioinformatics: Across the 670 or so repertoires, a later analysis counted approximately 83 million unique TCR beta chains, approximately 10 million of which were shared by at least two donors. A nearest-neighbor algorithm error-corrected the raw reads and collapsed the reads into unique sequences, merging closely related sequences to remove PCR and sequencing errors. V, D and J gene segments were assigned by aligning CDR3 sequences to IMGT reference sequences. For a sequence to be retained, a match of at least six nucleotides was required to both a V gene segment and a J gene segment. A rearrangement counted as productive if the CDR3 had no stop codons and remained in frame with V and J, and every other rearrangement counted as non-productive. CDR3 was defined by IMGT convention, running from the second conserved V-encoded cysteine to the conserved J-encoded phenylalanine. In an earlier analysis of 500 to 650 of the donors, sequences lacking an unambiguous match to a single V gene segment were excluded. In an earlier analysis of 587 of the donors, a V segment was called functional when productive rearrangements were above 56.7%, and segregating when the standard deviation between donors exceeded 5%. A statistical classification framework was built for diagnosing cytomegalovirus status from the catalog of TCR beta chain sequences. A later analysis assigned V and J genes by comparing TCR nucleotide sequences with IMGT/GENE-DB human TR gene sequences. In a later analysis, CDR3 sequences and most-parsimonious VDJ recombination scenarios were assigned using the TCRdist pipeline. In a later analysis, every TCR beta chain was defined by the combination of its CDR3 amino acid sequence and its V-gene family, and reads without a unique V-gene family were dropped. A later analysis removed 592 highly shared, low-generation-probability nucleotide sequences to deal with suspected cross-contamination and a sequencing artifact. For each public chain, a later analysis derived a clonal expansion index from normalized ranks of inferred template counts within each repertoire. In a later analysis, generation probabilities were computed with a VDJ recombination model fitted to out-of-frame rearrangements, and the resulting probabilities were checked against IGoR. Hypergeometric tests were used in a later analysis to score TCR-TCR, TCR-HLA and TCR-CMV co-occurrence, with a repertoire-size bias correction applied to the TCR pairs. In a later analysis, false discovery rates were estimated by permuting HLA or CMV assignments 20 times. A later analysis grouped co-occurring TCRs with DBSCAN, adding TCRdist sequence similarity when clustering within HLA-allele-positive subsets. Co-occurrence clustering excluded repertoires with fewer than 30,000 or more than 120,000 public chains, plus five with anomalous nucleotide sharing. In its TCRdb copy, this immuneACCESS table keeps in-frame sequences only and misses some clones. Where compared with another copy, unresolved V genes explain less than half of these, and the others have no known cause. The V and J calls and clone size come from that table; D and trimming were worked out from the DNA. The sample table holds about 130,000 clones, of which roughly 75% were seen once. The ten largest clones represent around 9.9% of the sample.

The source of the sample is a study of cytomegalovirus exposure and HLA in healthy donors (dated by TCRdb to the late 2010s). Background on the whole study: According to an earlier analysis of 550 to 750 of the donors, about 179 million T cells yielded 117 million unique TCR beta sequences and 276 Gb of sequence data. An early release covering more than 500 HLA-typed donors comprised approximately 290 gigabases of sequencing data and around 80 million unique TCR sequences. Of the roughly 400 genotyped donors, around 81% fell in the genetic ancestry cluster associated with self-reported Caucasian donors. The study aimed to test whether cataloging public T cell receptors could reveal signatures of past pathogen exposure. The study used immunosequencing to profile the T cell repertoires of hundreds of subjects and linked those repertoires to cytomegalovirus serostatus. A separate validation cohort of approximately 130 different subjects was used in addition to the 666-subject first cohort. The study combined high-throughput TCR immunosequencing, statistical association of individual TCRs with disease status, and machine learning to predict cytomegalovirus infection status. To study patterns of TCR occurrence, a later analysis re-analyzed previously published TCR beta repertoires from around 660 donors and added high-resolution HLA genotyping. Rather than drawing on any new phenotypic data, the later analysis identified candidate immune exposures from TCR beta sequences and the way those sequences occurred across donors. An earlier analysis of 450 to 750 of the donors used high-throughput TCR beta sequencing to judge whether each TCR beta V gene segment behaved as functional or pseudogenic. Donor age, sex, ethnicity and CMV serostatus were collected together with the repertoire data. A later genetic analysis used genome-wide SNP genotypes for 398 of the 666 donors, treating that subset as a discovery cohort. All discovery cohort repertoires had been generated using a single sequencing platform. HLA typing included class I and class II loci at four-digit resolution. Typing coverage varied by locus: roughly 629-640 donors for A, B, C, DRB1 and DQB1; more than 500 for DQA1; over 600 for DPA1; around 450 for DPB1. About five DR-DQ haplotypes were treated as single units for association and clustering because of strong linkage in the cohort. Among some 400 genotyped donors of the cohort, an average of roughly 230,000 unique TCR beta nucleotide sequences was sequenced per donor, of which about 18% were non-productive. Paper-wide results and their limitations: Only TCR beta chains were sequenced in this cohort, and the absence of alpha or paired-chain data limited detectable features. An earlier analysis of approximately 590 of the donors showed that most TCR beta V segments appeared in productive rearrangements either about 87% or about 30% of the time, which broadly matched IMGT annotations. The study listed 170 or so TCR beta chains as associated with cytomegalovirus. In a later analysis, the rate of TCR association differed among HLA loci, with DRB1 alleles having the most associated TCRs and HLA-C alleles having the fewest. V-gene and J-gene trimming of TCR beta chains was associated with a missense DCLRE1C variant in a later genetic analysis, and the association was replicated in an independent cohort. The only immune exposure information available for the cohort was CMV serostatus. A cluster of highly shared sequence variants was judged likely to be a technical artifact of the sequencing pipeline. According to the authors, the approach could potentially be generalized to other disease states and immunological phenotypes. In a later analysis, around 17,000 TCR beta sequences were associated with specific HLA alleles at a false discovery rate of 0.05. A later genetic analysis reported fewer N-insertions in productive TCRs among donors in an Asian-associated ancestry cluster than the roughly 620-donor mean. Because some donors lacked HLA typing at each locus, the association tests relied only on the typed subset. The 87-base-pair reads could not distinguish some IMGT-functional V segments, including TRBV6-2 and TRBV6-3, so those segments were excluded. Sequencing depth was assumed to be roughly uniform across donors in the presence/absence analyses, though that assumption may not hold. The classifier was reported to diagnose cytomegalovirus status with high specificity and sensitivity in both the original cohort and the validation cohort. A later analysis found that HLA-associated TCR beta chains were more clonally expanded and had lower generation probabilities than equally common non-associated chains. Linkage disequilibrium might explain the correlated functional status among segregating V segments, but an unknown experimental factor could not be excluded. According to a later analysis, parvovirus B19, influenza, CMV and Epstein-Barr virus appeared linked to several top co-occurrence clusters. A further reported finding was that TCR beta sequences accurately predicted the HLA-A and HLA-B alleles for most subjects in the first cohort. The earlier analysis of almost 600 of the donors excluded approximately 17 rarely observed V segments, including chromosome 9 orphons, because counts were too low. Across donors, most TCR sequences were observed very rarely, whereas some public TCRs were present in many individuals. In vitro tests confirmed that a few of the cytomegalovirus-associated TCR beta chains recognize cytomegalovirus antigens. Most CMV-associated TCR beta chains appeared to be HLA-restricted in a later analysis, and the HLA associations seemed to be driven largely by CMV exposure. Assigning TCR associations to individual alleles was difficult when HLA alleles, especially DR and DQ, strongly co-occurred.

Here V drops 4 bases and J drops 0 bases, and the junction holds 7 bases not matched to any gene. The cysteine opens and the phenylalanine closes a CDR3 of 16 amino acids. This entry keeps only the CDR3 DNA: 48 bases, framed from base 1. Based on the germline V gene, the CDR1 and CDR2 sequences are SGHRS and YFSETQ. The cohort consisted of approximately 690 healthy bone marrow donors. At the time of sampling, every cohort member was nominally healthy, though immune exposures that went unrecorded were likely present. The donor tested CMV seropositive, placing the donor among the roughly 300 seropositive members of the cohort. A peripheral blood sample was provided by each donor, and peripheral blood mononuclear cells were used for TCR beta sequencing. The Qiagen DNeasy Blood Extraction Kit was used to extract genomic DNA from the blood cell samples.

The receptor comes from a man aged 25 to 40 in good health and CMV-seropositive. Material for sequencing was PBMCs. The V and J segments used are TRBV5-1 and TRBJ2-1; TRBD2 aligns with 7 central bases. The CDR3 is CASSERGGSSYNEQFF. The sequenced DNA is TGCGCCAGCAGCGAAAGAGGCGGGAGCTCCTACAATGAGCAGTTCTTC.